In this sample, the clone carrying this T cell receptor beta chain turned up many times. What it binds is unknown. The data were obtained in a study of T cells after yellow fever vaccination. Study details: Each low-cell-number fraction was prepared by means of SMART-Seq v4 Ultra Low Input. Regarding the study as a whole: On re-exposure, the response was weaker but peaked faster, at day 5 versus 15.

TCRdb ran MiXCR on the 5' RACE reads and lists one entry per CDR3 protein. The sample contains hundreds of thousands of distinct CDR3 sequences, about 5% of which appear only once. V was clipped by 0 bases and J by 7 bases, with 11 bases between them. CDR3 size: 14 residues. CDR1 is SGHRS, CDR2 YFSETQ, per germline. The specimen comprised CD4+ T cells sorted from PBMCs, sampled on the day of the yellow fever booster vaccination. This clonotype was sampled from a man younger than 35 who received the YFV17D yellow fever vaccine. The V and J genes are TRBV5-1 and TRBJ2-1; D is uncertain. CDR3 sequence reads: CASSLALDRNEQFF. The DNA for the CDR3 is TGCGCCAGCAGCTTGGCCCTCGATAGGAATGAGCAGTTCTTC.